This T cell receptor beta chain was identified during a study of blood T cell repertoires in COVID-19. Germline V gives CDR1 GTSNPN, CDR2 SVGIG (reference sequence). V trimming: 0 bases; J trimming: 7 bases; junction bases outside the gene matches: 9. The CDR3 contains 15 residues. Sequencing used immunoSEQ multiplex PCR; TCRdb keeps in-frame clones, though not all of them. Here the sample spans about 230,000 clones, approximately 90% being singletons. The receptor was isolated from a man aged 25 to 45 who had recovered from COVID-19. Sequenced: PBMCs or T cells enriched from blood (not recorded which). V is TRBV30 and J is TRBJ2-1; 7 nucleotides align to TRBD2. The CDR3 DNA reads as TGTGCCTGGAGTGTGGCAGGACTAGTGGGTAATGAGCAGTTCTTC. Translation: CAWSVAGLVGNEQFF.